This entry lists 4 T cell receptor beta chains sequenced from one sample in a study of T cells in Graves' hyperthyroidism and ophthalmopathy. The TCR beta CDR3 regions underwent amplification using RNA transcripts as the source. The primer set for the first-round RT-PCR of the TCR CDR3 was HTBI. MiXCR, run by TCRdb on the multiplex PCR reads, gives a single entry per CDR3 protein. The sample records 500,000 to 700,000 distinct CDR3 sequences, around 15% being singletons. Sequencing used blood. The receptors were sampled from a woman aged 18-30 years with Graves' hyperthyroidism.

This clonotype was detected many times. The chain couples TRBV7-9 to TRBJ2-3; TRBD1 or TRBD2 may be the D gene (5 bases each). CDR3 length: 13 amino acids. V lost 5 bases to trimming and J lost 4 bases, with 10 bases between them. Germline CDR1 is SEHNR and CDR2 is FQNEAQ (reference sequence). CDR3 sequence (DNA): TGTGCCAGCAGCCCCGTGGGGGCAGATACGCAGTATTTT. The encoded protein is CASSPVGADTQYF.

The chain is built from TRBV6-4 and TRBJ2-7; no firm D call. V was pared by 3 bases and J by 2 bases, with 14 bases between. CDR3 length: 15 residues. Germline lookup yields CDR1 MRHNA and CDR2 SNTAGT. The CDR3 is CASSEVYIDPYEQYF. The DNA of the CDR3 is TGTGCCAGCAGTGAAGTCTACATCGACCCCTACGAGCAGTACTTC.

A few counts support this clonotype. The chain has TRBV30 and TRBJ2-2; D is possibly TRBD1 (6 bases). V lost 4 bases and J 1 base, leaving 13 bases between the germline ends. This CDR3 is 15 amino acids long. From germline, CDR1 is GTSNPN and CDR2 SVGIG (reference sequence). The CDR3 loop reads CAWMRGFGNTGELFF. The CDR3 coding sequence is TGTGCCTGGATGAGGGGGTTCGGGAACACCGGGGAGCTGTTTTTT. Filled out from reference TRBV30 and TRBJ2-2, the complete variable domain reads SQTIHQWPATLVQPVGSPLSLECTVEGTSNPNLYWYRQAAGRGLQLLFYSVGIGQISSEVPQNLSASRPQDRQFILSSKKLLLSDSGFYLCAWMRGFGNTGELFFGEGSRLTVL.

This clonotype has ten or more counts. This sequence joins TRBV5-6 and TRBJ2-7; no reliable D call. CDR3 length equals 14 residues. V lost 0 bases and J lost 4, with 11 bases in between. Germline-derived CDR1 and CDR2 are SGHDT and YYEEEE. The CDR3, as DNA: TGTGCCAGCAGCTTGGGAGGAGTTATGTACGAGCAGTACTTC. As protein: CASSLGGVMYEQYF.